This T cell receptor (beta chain) was profiled in a study of blood T cell repertoires in COVID-19. On the study more broadly: T cells, B-cell-depleted T cells, or PBMCs supplied cDNA or gDNA.

Germline loops: CDR1 SGHNT, CDR2 YYREEE (reference sequence). This CDR3 region has 16 residues. V gave up 5 bases and J gave up 0 bases; unmatched junction bases: 4. Profiled with immunoSEQ multiplex PCR; TCRdb holds only in-frame clones, not every one. Of over 200,000 clones in the sample, 80% to 90% were seen once. The sequencing sample was made of peripheral blood. The receptor was isolated from a woman aged 45-65 years with acute or convalescent COVID-19. J is TRBJ2-7 and V is TRBV5-4; 14 bases map to TRBD2. CDR3 region: CASRKGLAGASYEQYF. DNA of the CDR3: TGTGCCAGCAGAAAGGGACTAGCGGGAGCCTCCTACGAGCAGTACTTC. Full variable domain (missing parts from reference TRBV5-4 and TRBJ2-7): ETGVTQSPTHLIKTRGQQVTLRCSSQSGHNTVSWYQQALGQGPQFIFQYYREEENGRGNFPPRFSGLQFPNYSSELNVNALELDDSALYLCASRKGLAGASYEQYFGPGTRLTVT.